These T cell receptor beta chains were read from a single sample in a study of shared clonotypes between healthy human individuals. Some clones are missing from TCRdb's copy, which holds only in-frame ones; the method was immunoSEQ multiplex PCR. The repertoire has a few million clones, over 85% of them found once; the top ten carry over 0.12%. The material sequenced was naive CD4+ T cells sorted from blood. These receptor sequences come from a man in his late teens or twenties in good health. Both conserved end residues are part of each CDR3. Each record gives: D gene, J gene, clone size, V gene, CDR3 protein, CDR3 DNA. The D gene is left open where the match is weak. Clone size is not always given. Where it is, it says once, few, many or a class for expanded clones.

- | TRBJ2-3 | - | TRBV6-5 | CASSYSAGNTDTQYF | TGTGCCAGCAGTTACTCGGCAGGGAACACAGATACGCAGTATTTT
TRBD1 | TRBJ1-1 | - | TRBV27 | CASSPGTGSRTEAFF | TGTGCCAGCAGCCCTGGGACAGGGAGTCGCACTGAAGCTTTCTTT
- | TRBJ1-1 | - | TRBV6-5 | CASRRGTLPTEAFF | TGTGCCAGCAGACGAGGGACTCTGCCCACTGAAGCTTTCTTT
- | TRBJ1-4 | - | TRBV10-3 | CATSPQSTNEKLFF | TGTGCCACCAGCCCCCAGTCAACTAATGAAAAACTGTTTTTT
- | TRBJ2-6 | once | TRBV25-1 | CASSIPKTGQSRANVLTF | TGTGCCAGCAGTATCCCGAAAACTGGACAAAGTCGGGCCAACGTCCTGACTTTC
TRBD2 | TRBJ2-7 | - | TRBV2 | CASSRTSGNSYEQYF | TGTGCCAGCAGTCGGACTAGCGGTAACTCCTACGAGCAGTACTTC
TRBD1 | TRBJ2-7 | - | TRBV23-1 | CASSQSYRGRIVMGLPSYEQYF | TGCGCCAGCAGTCAATCATACAGGGGGCGGATCGTGATGGGGTTACCGTCCTACGAGCAGTACTTC
TRBD1 | TRBJ2-7 | - | TRBV4-3 | CASSQDFGQGDEQYF | TGCGCCAGCAGCCAAGATTTTGGGCAGGGGGACGAGCAGTACTTC
- | TRBJ1-1 | - | TRBV6-6 | CASSYSFEAFF | TGTGCCAGCAGTTACTCTTTTGAAGCTTTCTTT
- | TRBJ2-1 | few | TRBV7-2 | CASSLEGSSYNEQFF | TGTGCCAGCAGCTTAGAGGGAAGCTCCTACAATGAGCAGTTCTTC
TRBD1 | TRBJ2-7 | once | TRBV6-5 | CASSYSGTGGYEQYF | TGTGCCAGCAGTTACTCAGGGACAGGGGGCTACGAGCAGTACTTC
- | TRBJ1-5 | - | TRBV9 | CASSRRIDQPQHF | TGTGCCAGCAGCAGGCGGATCGATCAGCCCCAGCATTTT
- | TRBJ1-2 | - | TRBV5-6 | CASRPLEKNYGYTF | TGTGCCAGCAGACCGCTAGAGAAAAACTATGGCTACACCTTC
- | TRBJ2-5 | - | TRBV2 | CASSEVSRQETQYF | TGTGCCAGCAGTGAAGTTAGCAGACAAGAGACCCAGTACTTC
- | TRBJ1-6 | - | TRBV6-1 | CASRGASSYNSPLHF | TGTGCCAGCAGGGGGGCGAGCTCCTATAATTCACCCCTCCACTTT
TRBD2 | TRBJ2-7 | - | TRBV2 | CASRAGTSGIYEQYF | TGTGCCAGCAGGGCCGGGACTAGCGGGATCTACGAGCAGTACTTC
- | TRBJ1-2 | once | TRBV7-9 | CASSLVPPGADYGYTF | TGTGCCAGCAGCTTAGTGCCGCCAGGGGCCGACTATGGCTACACCTTC
TRBD1 | TRBJ1-6 | - | TRBV11-2 | CASSPLGGTALHF | TGTGCCAGCAGCCCCCTAGGGGGCACGGCCCTCCACTTT